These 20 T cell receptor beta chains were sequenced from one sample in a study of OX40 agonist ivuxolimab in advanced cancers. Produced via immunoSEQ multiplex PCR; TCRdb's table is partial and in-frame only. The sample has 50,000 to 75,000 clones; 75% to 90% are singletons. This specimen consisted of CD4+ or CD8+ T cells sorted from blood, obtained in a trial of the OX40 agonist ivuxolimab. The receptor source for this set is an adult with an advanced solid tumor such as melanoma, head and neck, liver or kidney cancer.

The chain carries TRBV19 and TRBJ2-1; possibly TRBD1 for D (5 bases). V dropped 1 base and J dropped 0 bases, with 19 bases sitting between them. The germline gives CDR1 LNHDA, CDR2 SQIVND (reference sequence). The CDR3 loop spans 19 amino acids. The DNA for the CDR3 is TGTGCCAGTAGTATAGTGGCCGACAGATCCCTTAACTCCTACAATGAGCAGTTCTTC. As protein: CASSIVADRSLNSYNEQFF. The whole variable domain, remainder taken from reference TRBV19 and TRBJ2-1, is DGGITQSPKYLFRKEGQNVTLSCEQNLNHDAMYWYRQDPGQGLRLIYYSQIVNDFQKGDIAEGYSVSREKKESFPLTVTSAQKNPTAFYLCASSIVADRSLNSYNEQFFGPGTRLTVL.

Written as DNA, the CDR3 is TGTGCCAGCAGCTCCTGGGGTGGTCTAGCGGGAAATTACAATGAGCAGTTCTTC. Its translation is CASSSWGGLAGNYNEQFF. V usage is TRBV7-9 and J usage is TRBJ2-1; TRBD2 matches 9 bases. The germline V gene has CDR1 SEHNR and CDR2 FQNEAQ (reference sequence). V dropped 4 bases and J dropped 4; count of bases not matched to a gene: 14. CDR3 length: 18 amino acids.

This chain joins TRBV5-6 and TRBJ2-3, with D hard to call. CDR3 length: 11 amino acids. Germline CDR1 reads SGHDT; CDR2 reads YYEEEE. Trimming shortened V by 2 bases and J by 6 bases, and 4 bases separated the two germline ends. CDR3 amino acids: CASSFFDTQYF. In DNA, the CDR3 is TGTGCCAGCAGCTTTTTCGATACGCAGTATTTT.

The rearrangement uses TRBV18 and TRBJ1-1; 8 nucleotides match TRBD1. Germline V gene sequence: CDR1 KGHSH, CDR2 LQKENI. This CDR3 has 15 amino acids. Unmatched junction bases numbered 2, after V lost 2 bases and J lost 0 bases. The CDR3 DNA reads TGTGCCAGCTCACCAACAGGGGGGATGAACACTGAAGCTTTCTTT. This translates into CASSPTGGMNTEAFF.

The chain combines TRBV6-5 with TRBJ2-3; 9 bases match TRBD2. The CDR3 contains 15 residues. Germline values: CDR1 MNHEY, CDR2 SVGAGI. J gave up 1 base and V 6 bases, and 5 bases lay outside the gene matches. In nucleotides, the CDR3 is TGTGCCAGCAGACTGACTAGCGGAGGCACAGATACGCAGTATTTT. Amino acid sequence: CASRLTSGGTDTQYF.

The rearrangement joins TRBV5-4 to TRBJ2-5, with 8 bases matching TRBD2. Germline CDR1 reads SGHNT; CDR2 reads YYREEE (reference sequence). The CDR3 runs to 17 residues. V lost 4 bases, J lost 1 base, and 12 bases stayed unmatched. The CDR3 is CASSARPGRGAQETQYF. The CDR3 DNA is TGTGCCAGCAGCGCCCGCCCAGGGCGGGGGGCCCAAGAGACCCAGTACTTC.

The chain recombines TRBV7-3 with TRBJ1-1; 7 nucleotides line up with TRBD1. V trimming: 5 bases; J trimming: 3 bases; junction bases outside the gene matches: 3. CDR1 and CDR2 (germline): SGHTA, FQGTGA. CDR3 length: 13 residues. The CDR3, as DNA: TGTGCCAGCAGCATAGGGACAGACACTGAAGCTTTCTTT. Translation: CASSIGTDTEAFF. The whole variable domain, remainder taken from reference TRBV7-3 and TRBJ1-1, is GAGVSQTPSNKVTEKGKYVELRCDPISGHTALYWYRQSLGQGPEFLIYFQGTGAADDSGLPNDRFFAVRPEGSVSTLKIQRTERGDSAVYLCASSIGTDTEAFFGQGTRLTVV.

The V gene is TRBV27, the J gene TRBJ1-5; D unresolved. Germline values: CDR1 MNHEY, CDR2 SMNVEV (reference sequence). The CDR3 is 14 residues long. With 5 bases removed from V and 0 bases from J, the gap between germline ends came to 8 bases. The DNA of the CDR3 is TGTGCCAGCAGTCCGAGGTATAGCAATCAGCCCCAGCATTTT. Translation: CASSPRYSNQPQHF.

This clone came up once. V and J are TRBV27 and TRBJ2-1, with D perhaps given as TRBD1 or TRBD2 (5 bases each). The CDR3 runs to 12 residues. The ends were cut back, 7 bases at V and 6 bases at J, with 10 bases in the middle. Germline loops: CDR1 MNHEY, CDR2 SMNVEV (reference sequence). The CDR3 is CASMGVGNEQFF. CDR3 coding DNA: TGTGCCAGCATGGGGGTGGGCAATGAGCAGTTCTTC.

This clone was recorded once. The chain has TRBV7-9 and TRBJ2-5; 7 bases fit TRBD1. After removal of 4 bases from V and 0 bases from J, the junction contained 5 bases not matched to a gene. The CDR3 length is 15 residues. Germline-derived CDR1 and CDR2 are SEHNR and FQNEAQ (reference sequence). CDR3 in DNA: TGTGCCAGCAGCTCGACAGGGAGCCACCAAGAGACCCAGTACTTC. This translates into CASSSTGSHQETQYF.

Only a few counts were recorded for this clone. The CDR3 loop is CASSWGPAYEQYF. The DNA of the CDR3 is TGCGCCAGCAGCTGGGGACCAGCCTACGAGCAGTACTTC. This chain joins TRBV5-1 and TRBJ2-7; either TRBD1 or TRBD2 may supply D (5 bases each). The CDR3 consists of 13 residues. V was trimmed by 3 bases and J by 2 bases, leaving 9 bases between them. The germline V gene has CDR1 SGHRS and CDR2 YFSETQ.

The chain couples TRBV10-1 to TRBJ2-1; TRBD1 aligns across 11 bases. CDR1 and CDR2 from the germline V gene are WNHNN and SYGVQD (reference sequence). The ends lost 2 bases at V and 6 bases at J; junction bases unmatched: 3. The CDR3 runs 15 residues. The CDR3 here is CASSELGTGGNEQFF. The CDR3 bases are TGCGCCAGCAGTGAGCTCGGGACAGGGGGCAATGAGCAGTTCTTC.

The CDR3 bases are TGTGCCAGCAGCGTAGATGGAAGACAGGGAGGGCAGCCCCAGCATTTT. Amino acids: CASSVDGRQGGQPQHF. The rearrangement uses TRBV9 and TRBJ1-5, with 7 bases identical to TRBD1. J lost 7 bases, V lost 0 bases, and 10 bases had no gene match. Germline assignment: CDR1 SGDLS and CDR2 YYNGEE. CDR3 length equals 16 residues.

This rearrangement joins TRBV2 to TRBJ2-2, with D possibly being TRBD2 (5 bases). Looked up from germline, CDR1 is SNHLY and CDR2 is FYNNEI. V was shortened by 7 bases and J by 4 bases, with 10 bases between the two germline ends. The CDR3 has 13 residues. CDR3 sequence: CASNGESTGELFF. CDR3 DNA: TGTGCCAGCAACGGGGAGAGCACCGGGGAGCTGTTTTTT.

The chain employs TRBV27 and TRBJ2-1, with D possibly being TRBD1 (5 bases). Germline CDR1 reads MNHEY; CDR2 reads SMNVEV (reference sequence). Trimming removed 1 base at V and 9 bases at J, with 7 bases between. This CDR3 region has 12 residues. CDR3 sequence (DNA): TGTGCCAGCAGTTTATTAGGGGCTGAGCAGTTCTTC. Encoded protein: CASSLLGAEQFF.

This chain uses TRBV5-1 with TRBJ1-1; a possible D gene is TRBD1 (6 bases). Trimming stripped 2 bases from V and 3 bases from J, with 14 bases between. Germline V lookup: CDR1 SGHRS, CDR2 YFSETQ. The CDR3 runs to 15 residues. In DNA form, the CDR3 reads TGCGCCAGCAGCTTCTCGCAGGGGATGGACACTGAAGCTTTCTTT. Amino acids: CASSFSQGMDTEAFF. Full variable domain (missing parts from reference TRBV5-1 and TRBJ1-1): KAGVTQTPRYLIKTRGQQVTLSCSPISGHRSVSWYQQTPGQGLQFLFEYFSETQRNKGNFPGRFSGRQFSNSRSEMNVSTLELGDSALYLCASSFSQGMDTEAFFGQGTRLTVV.

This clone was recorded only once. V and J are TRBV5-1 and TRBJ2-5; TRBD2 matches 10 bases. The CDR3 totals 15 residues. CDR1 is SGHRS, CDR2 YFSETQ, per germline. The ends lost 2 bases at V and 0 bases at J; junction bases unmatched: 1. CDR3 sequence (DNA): TGCGCCAGCAGCTTTAGCGGGGGGTACCAAGAGACCCAGTACTTC. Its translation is CASSFSGGYQETQYF.

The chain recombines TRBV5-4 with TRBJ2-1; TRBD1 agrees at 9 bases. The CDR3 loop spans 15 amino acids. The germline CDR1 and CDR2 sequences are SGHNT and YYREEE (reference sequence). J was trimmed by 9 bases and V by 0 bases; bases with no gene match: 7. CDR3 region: CASSLERDRVIEQFF. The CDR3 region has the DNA TGTGCCAGCAGCTTGGAAAGGGACAGGGTGATTGAGCAGTTCTTC.

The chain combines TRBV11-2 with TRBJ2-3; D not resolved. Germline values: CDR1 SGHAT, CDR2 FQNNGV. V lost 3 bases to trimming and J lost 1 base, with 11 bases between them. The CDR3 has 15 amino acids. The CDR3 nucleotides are TGTGCCAGCAGCTTCGCGTTTGGGGGCACAGATACGCAGTATTTT. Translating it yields CASSFAFGGTDTQYF.

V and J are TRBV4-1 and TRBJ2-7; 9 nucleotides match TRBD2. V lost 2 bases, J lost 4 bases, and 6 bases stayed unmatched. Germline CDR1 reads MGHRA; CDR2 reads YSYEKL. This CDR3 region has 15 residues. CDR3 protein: CASSQYSGSRYEQYF. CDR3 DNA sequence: TGCGCCAGCAGCCAATATAGCGGGAGCAGGTACGAGCAGTACTTC.